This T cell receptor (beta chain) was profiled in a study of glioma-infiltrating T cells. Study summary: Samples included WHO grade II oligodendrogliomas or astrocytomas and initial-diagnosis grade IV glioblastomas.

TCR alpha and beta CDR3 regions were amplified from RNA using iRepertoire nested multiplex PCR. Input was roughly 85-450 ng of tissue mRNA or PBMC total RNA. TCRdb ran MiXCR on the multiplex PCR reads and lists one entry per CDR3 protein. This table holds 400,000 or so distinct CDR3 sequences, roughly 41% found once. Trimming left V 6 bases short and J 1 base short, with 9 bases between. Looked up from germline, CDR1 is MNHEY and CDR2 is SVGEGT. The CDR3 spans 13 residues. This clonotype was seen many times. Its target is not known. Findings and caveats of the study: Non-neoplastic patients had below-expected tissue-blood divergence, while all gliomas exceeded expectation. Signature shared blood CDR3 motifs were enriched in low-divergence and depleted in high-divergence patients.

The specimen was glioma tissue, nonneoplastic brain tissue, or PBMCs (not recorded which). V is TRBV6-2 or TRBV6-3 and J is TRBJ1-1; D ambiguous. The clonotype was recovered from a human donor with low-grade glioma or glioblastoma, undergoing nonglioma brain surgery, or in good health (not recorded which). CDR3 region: CASSSVANTEAFF. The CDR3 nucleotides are TGTGCCAGCAGCTCTGTAGCGAACACTGAAGCTTTCTTT.